Each of the 10 T cell receptor beta chains below was sequenced from the same sample in a study of glioma-infiltrating T cells after dendritic cell vaccination. Generated by immunoSEQ multiplex PCR, the TCRdb table keeps only in-frame clones and is missing some. The table lists approximately 10,000 clones, roughly 86% of them singletons, with about 38% in the top ten. Indicated time point: after dendritic cell vaccination, including at tumor progression/relapse. The material sequenced was blood, taken after dendritic cell vaccination. The receptors derive from a human donor with glioblastoma.

The V gene is TRBV30, the J gene TRBJ1-1; TRBD1 is a possible D gene (5 bases). Trimming removed 6 bases at V and 0 bases at J, with 14 bases between. Germline V gene sequence: CDR1 GTSNPN, CDR2 SVGIG (reference sequence). CDR3 length: 14 residues. Here the CDR3 DNA reads TGTGCCTGCGGACGGACACTCATGAACACTGAAGCTTTCTTT. Amino acids: CACGRTLMNTEAFF.

CDR3 nucleotide sequence: TGTGCCAGCAGTCACGGGACACTCGAGCAGTACTTC. Residues: CASSHGTLEQYF. This rearrangement joins TRBV6-5 to TRBJ2-7; D is possibly TRBD1 (6 bases). The CDR3 length is 12 residues. The germline V gene has CDR1 MNHEY and CDR2 SVGAGI. Trimming removed 5 bases from V and 6 bases from J, with 11 bases in between.

The chain carries TRBV11-2 and TRBJ2-7, with 12 bases lining up with TRBD2. Trimming cost V 2 bases and J 2 bases; bases outside gene matches: 10. The CDR3 is 18 amino acids. Germline V gene lookup returns CDR1 SGHAT and CDR2 FQNNGV. The CDR3 region has the DNA TGTGCCAGCAGCTTACCTAACCAAGGACTAGCGGGAACCTACGAGCAGTACTTC. Translation gives CASSLPNQGLAGTYEQYF. The full variable domain, with the rest looked up from reference TRBV11-2 and TRBJ2-7, is EAGVAQSPRYKIIEKRQSVAFWCNPISGHATLYWYQQILGQGPKLLIQFQNNGVVDDSQLPKDRFSAERLKGVDSTLKIQPAKLEDSAVYLCASSLPNQGLAGTYEQYFGPGTRLTVT.

The V call is TRBV7-3, the J call TRBJ2-2; TRBD2 matches 7 bases. This CDR3 spans 15 amino acids. Looked up from germline, CDR1 is SGHTA and CDR2 is FQGTGA. Trimming removed 5 bases from V and 6 bases from J; junction bases left unmatched: 9. Here the CDR3 reads CASSPSGTVAGELFF. DNA for the CDR3: TGTGCCAGCAGCCCCAGCGGGACGGTCGCCGGGGAGCTGTTTTTT.

This clone came up a few times. This chain uses TRBV11-2 with TRBJ2-6, with D tentatively TRBD2 (5 bases). Germline V gene data show CDR1 as SGHAT and CDR2 as FQNNGV. V lost 7 bases, J lost 2 bases, and 9 bases lay in between. This CDR3 is 14 amino acids long. This chain's CDR3 is CASTLRAGANVLTF. DNA for the CDR3: TGTGCCAGCACCCTGAGGGCTGGGGCCAACGTCCTGACTTTC.

The CDR3 DNA reads TGTGCCAGCAGTAGACCAGCGGGAGGGCAGGTTGAGCAGTTCTTC. Its translation is CASSRPAGGQVEQFF. This chain joins TRBV6-6 and TRBJ2-1; 10 bases match TRBD2. This CDR3 spans 15 amino acids. Germline CDR1 is MNHNY and CDR2 is SVGAGI (reference sequence). The ends lost 5 bases at V and 9 bases at J; junction bases unmatched: 10.

The rearrangement joins TRBV5-3 to TRBJ2-7, with 7 bases lining up with TRBD2. TRBV5-3 is given ORF status, its function remaining uncertain. Losses at the gene ends were 0 bases for V and 3 bases for J; bases not matched to a gene: 15. CDR3 length: 18 amino acids. The CDR3 DNA follows: TGTGCCAGAAGCTTGGTGATACTAGCGCGACCTTCCAGCTACGAGCAGTACTTC. Its protein product is CARSLVILARPSSYEQYF.

The chain links TRBV27 to TRBJ2-7; 7 bases fit TRBD2. The junction had 4 bases not matched to a gene; V was cut back by 2 bases and J by 3 bases. The CDR3 length is 14 residues. CDR1 is MNHEY, CDR2 SMNVEV, per germline (reference sequence). The CDR3 DNA reads TGTGCCAGCAGTTTAATGGGCGGGAGCTACGAGCAGTACTTC. It yields the protein CASSLMGGSYEQYF.

The chain joins TRBV6-1 to TRBJ1-5, with D tentatively TRBD1 (6 bases). The CDR3 extends over 14 amino acids. CDR1 and CDR2 from the germline V gene are MNHNS and SASEGT. Between the trimmed V and J ends, which lost 0 bases and 14 bases, there was a span of 17 bases. As DNA, the CDR3 is TGTGCCAGCAGTGAAGCGCGAGTTTCGCGACAGGAGCATTTT. Translation: CASSEARVSRQEHF.

The chain is built from TRBV5-1 and TRBJ2-7; D might be TRBD2 (5 bases). Germline values: CDR1 SGHRS, CDR2 YFSETQ. Trimming cost V 2 bases and J 5 bases, with 17 bases left between them. The CDR3 is 15 amino acids. The CDR3 spells CASSFRSGGRDEQYF. The CDR3 bases are TGCGCCAGCAGCTTTAGGTCTGGAGGTCGGGACGAGCAGTACTTC. Full variable domain (rest looked up from reference TRBV5-1 and TRBJ2-7): KAGVTQTPRYLIKTRGQQVTLSCSPISGHRSVSWYQQTPGQGLQFLFEYFSETQRNKGNFPGRFSGRQFSNSRSEMNVSTLELGDSALYLCASSFRSGGRDEQYFGPGTRLTVT.